The rows below give T cell receptor beta chains drawn from one sample of a study of blood T cell repertoires in COVID-19. The data were produced by immunoSEQ multiplex PCR, yet TCRdb's version contains in-frame clones alone and is incomplete. This sample has around 58,000 clones; 90% occur once, and the top ten carry around 15%. Sequencing used peripheral blood. The receptors shown here come from a human donor with active COVID-19. The donor label of this sample is uncertain. Both conserved end residues are part of each CDR3. Fields, in order: CDR3 protein, CDR3 DNA, D gene, clone size, J gene, V gene. The D gene is left open where the match is weak. Expanded clones get a size class; other rows say once, few or many, or leave the size out.

CASSAGTSVYNEQFF,TGCGCCAGCAGCGCCGGGACTAGCGTTTACAATGAGCAGTTCTTC,TRBD2,NA,TRBJ2-1,TRBV5-1
CASSQNLAGVQYF,TGTGCCAGCAGCCAAAACCTAGCGGGAGTGCAGTACTTC,TRBD2,NA,TRBJ2-7,TRBV3-1/TRBV3-2
CASRPGTAYGYTF,TGTGCCAGCAGGCCCGGGACAGCCTATGGCTACACCTTC,TRBD1,NA,TRBJ1-2,TRBV5-4
CASSIDGDSGGGYTF,TGTGCCAGTAGTATAGACGGGGACAGTGGTGGAGGCTACACCTTC,TRBD1,NA,TRBJ1-2,TRBV19
CASGLVDSGGFGTQYF,TGTGCTAGTGGTTTGGTTGATAGCGGTGGTTTTGGTACGCAGTATTTT,NA,NA,TRBJ2-3,TRBV12-5
CASSMLILRNGYTF,TGTGCCAGTAGTATGCTAATCCTGAGGAATGGCTACACCTTC,NA,NA,TRBJ1-2,TRBV19
CASSLGPGGRLYGYTF,TGCGCCAGCAGCTTGGGCCCAGGGGGACGTCTCTATGGCTACACCTTC,TRBD1,NA,TRBJ1-2,TRBV5-1
CASSEDSGGETQYF,TGTGCCAGCAGCGAGGACAGTGGGGGAGAGACCCAGTACTTC,NA,NA,TRBJ2-5,TRBV11-3
CASRQPGLGYNEQFF,TGTGCCAGCAGACAGCCGGGACTAGGCTACAATGAGCAGTTCTTC,TRBD2,NA,TRBJ2-1,TRBV27
CASSPDRDISYGYTF,TGTGCCAGCAGTCCGGACAGGGACATTAGTTATGGCTACACCTTC,TRBD1,NA,TRBJ1-2,TRBV27
CASRPGGGPEETQYF,TGTGCCAGCAGACCCGGCGGGGGGCCCGAGGAGACCCAGTACTTC,TRBD2,NA,TRBJ2-5,TRBV6-4
CASSPPGTGRTDTQYF,TGTGCCAGCAGCCCGCCCGGGACAGGGAGGACAGATACGCAGTATTTT,TRBD1,NA,TRBJ2-3,TRBV9
CASSWDRNTEAFF,TGTGCCAGCAGTTGGGACAGGAACACTGAAGCTTTCTTT,TRBD1,NA,TRBJ1-1,TRBV7-3
CASSAGGGAGYEQYF,TGTGCCAGTAGTGCCGGAGGAGGGGCGGGCTACGAGCAGTACTTC,NA,once,TRBJ2-7,TRBV19
CASSIRGYYEQYF,TGTGCCAGTAGTATAAGGGGTTACTACGAGCAGTACTTC,NA,NA,TRBJ2-7,TRBV19
CASSPRLTSGSTDTQYF,TGTGCCAGCAGCCCTCGATTGACTAGCGGGAGCACAGATACGCAGTATTTT,TRBD2,NA,TRBJ2-3,TRBV11-3
CASSQDPPGGRQETQYF,TGTGCCAGCAGCCAAGATCCTCCCGGGGGGCGGCAAGAGACCCAGTACTTC,NA,NA,TRBJ2-5,TRBV4-2
CASGQGAAYEQYF,TGTGCCAGCGGACAGGGGGCTGCGTACGAGCAGTACTTC,TRBD1,NA,TRBJ2-7,TRBV27
CASRGTGGRETQYF,TGTGCCAGCCGCGGGACAGGGGGTAGAGAGACCCAGTACTTC,TRBD1,NA,TRBJ2-5,TRBV19
CASSTNWGDTEAFF,TGTGCCAGCAGTACTAATTGGGGGGACACTGAAGCTTTCTTT,NA,NA,TRBJ1-1,TRBV6-5
CASSFGPSGEQYF,TGTGCCAGCAGCTTTGGGCCCTCGGGAGAGCAGTACTTC,NA,NA,TRBJ2-7,TRBV11-2
CASSPPRLVEGTGELFF,TGTGCCAGCAGTCCCCCCCGACTAGTCGAGGGGACCGGGGAGCTGTTTTTT,NA,NA,TRBJ2-2,TRBV27
CASSIDIGTDLAKNIQYF,TGTGCCAGTAGTATAGATATAGGGACAGATCTAGCCAAAAACATTCAGTACTTC,TRBD1,NA,TRBJ2-4,TRBV19
CASSSYTNDRGTYNEQFF,TGTGCCAGCAGTTCATACACAAATGACAGGGGAACCTACAATGAGCAGTTCTTC,TRBD1,NA,TRBJ2-1,TRBV27
CASIPGGWNTEAFF,TGTGCCAGTATTCCAGGGGGGTGGAACACTGAAGCTTTCTTT,TRBD1,NA,TRBJ1-1,TRBV19
CASRSTGLAGGLAGELFF,TGTGCCAGCCGGTCAACGGGACTAGCGGGGGGGCTGGCCGGGGAGCTGTTTTTT,TRBD2,NA,TRBJ2-2,TRBV7-3
CASSRGLADLNEQFF,TGCGCCAGCAGCCGGGGACTAGCGGACCTCAATGAGCAGTTCTTC,TRBD2,once,TRBJ2-1,TRBV5-1
CASSFGTSGTYTQYF,TGTGCCAGCAGCTTTGGGACTAGCGGCACATATACGCAGTATTTT,TRBD2,NA,TRBJ2-3,TRBV7-9
CASRYPTGGKEKLFF,TGTGCCAGCAGATACCCTACAGGGGGCAAAGAAAAACTGTTTTTT,TRBD1,once,TRBJ1-4,TRBV6-5
CASRLAGGTYNEQFF,TGTGCCAGCAGGCTAGCGGGAGGAACCTACAATGAGCAGTTCTTC,TRBD2,NA,TRBJ2-1,TRBV11-1
CASRYVGTDYGYTF,TGTGCAAGTCGCTATGTTGGGACAGACTATGGCTACACCTTC,NA,few,TRBJ1-2,TRBV12-2
CASSQGQGFYNEQFF,TGCGCCAGCAGCCAGGGACAGGGGTTCTACAATGAGCAGTTCTTC,TRBD1,NA,TRBJ2-1,TRBV4-3
CASRNRGEGEKLFF,TGTGCCAGCAGGAACAGGGGGGAGGGCGAAAAACTGTTTTTT,TRBD1,NA,TRBJ1-4,TRBV5-4
CASSRQGENEQYF,TGTGCCAGCAGTCGACAGGGCGAAAACGAGCAGTACTTC,TRBD1,NA,TRBJ2-7,TRBV5-5
CSASMSGGTKFF,TGCAGTGCTAGTATGAGCGGGGGAACGAAGTTCTTC,TRBD2,NA,TRBJ2-1,TRBV20-1